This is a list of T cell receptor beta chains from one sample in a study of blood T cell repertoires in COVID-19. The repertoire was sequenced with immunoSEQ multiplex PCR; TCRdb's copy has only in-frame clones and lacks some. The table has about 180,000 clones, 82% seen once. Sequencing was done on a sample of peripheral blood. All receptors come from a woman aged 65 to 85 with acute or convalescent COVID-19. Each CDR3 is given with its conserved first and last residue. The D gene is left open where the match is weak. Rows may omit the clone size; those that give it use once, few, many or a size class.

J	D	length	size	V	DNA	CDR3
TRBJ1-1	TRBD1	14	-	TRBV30	TGTGCCTGGATGTTAGGGGGCTTGGCAACTGAAGCTTTCTTT	CAWMLGGLATEAFF
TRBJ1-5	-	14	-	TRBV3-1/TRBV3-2	TGTGCCAGCAGCCAAGACGCAGGCAATCAGCCCCAGCATTTT	CASSQDAGNQPQHF
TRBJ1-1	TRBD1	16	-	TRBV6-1	TGTGCCAGCAGTGAAGCCTGGACAGGGGCACCCTCGGAAGCTTTCTTT	CASSEAWTGAPSEAFF
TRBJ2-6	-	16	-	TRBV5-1	TGCGCCAGCAGCCTCGGACAGAGCTCTGGGGCCAACGTCCTGACTTTC	CASSLGQSSGANVLTF
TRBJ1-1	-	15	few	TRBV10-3	TGTGCCATCAGTGAGCTAATCGATGGGAGCACTGAAGCTTTCTTT	CAISELIDGSTEAFF
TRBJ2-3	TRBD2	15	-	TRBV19	TGTGCCAGTAGAGGGGCGGGAGTCAGCACAGATACGCAGTATTTT	CASRGAGVSTDTQYF
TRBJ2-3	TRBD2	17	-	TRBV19	TGTGCCAGTAGTACTTCCTCCCTAGCGGGGGGCACAGATACGCAGTATTTT	CASSTSSLAGGTDTQYF
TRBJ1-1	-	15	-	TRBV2	TGTGCCAGCAAACAGGCTAAATTAATGAACACTGAAGCTTTCTTT	CASKQAKLMNTEAFF
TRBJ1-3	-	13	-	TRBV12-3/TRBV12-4	TGTGCCAGCAGTCGCGGCTCTGGAAACACCATATATTTT	CASSRGSGNTIYF
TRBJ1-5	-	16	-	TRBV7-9	TGTGCCAGCAGCCTCACCGGGGGATTTAGCAATCAGCCCCAGCATTTT	CASSLTGGFSNQPQHF
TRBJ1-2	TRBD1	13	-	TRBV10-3	TGTGCCATCAGCCCGACAGGGGCGGAGGGCTACACCTTC	CAISPTGAEGYTF
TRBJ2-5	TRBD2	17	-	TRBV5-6	TGTGCCAGCAGCTCCCCTTCTAGCGGGGGGGTAGGAGAGACCCAGTACTTC	CASSSPSSGGVGETQYF
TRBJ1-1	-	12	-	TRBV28	TGTGCCAGCAGTCCTTATCGCACTGAAGCTTTCTTT	CASSPYRTEAFF
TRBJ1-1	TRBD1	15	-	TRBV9	TGTGCCAGCAGCGTAGGCGGACAGGGGAACACTGAAGCTTTCTTT	CASSVGGQGNTEAFF
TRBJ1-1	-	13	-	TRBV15	TGTGCCACCAGCAGAGATAGGGAGGGTCAAGCTTTCTTT	CATSRDREGQAFF
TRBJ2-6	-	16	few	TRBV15	TGTGCCACCAGCAGAGTAAGGAGCTCTGGGGCCAACGTCCTGACTTTC	CATSRVRSSGANVLTF
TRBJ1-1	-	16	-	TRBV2	TGTGCCAGCAGCCCCCCCGGGGGGCGGGTGAACACTGAAGCTTTCTTT	CASSPPGGRVNTEAFF
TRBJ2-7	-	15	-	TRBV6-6	TGTGCCAGCAGGGGATCCGGGAGATTGAGCTGCGAGCAGTACTTC	CASRGSGRLSCEQYF
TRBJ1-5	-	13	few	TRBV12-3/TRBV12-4	TGTGCCAGCAGTTTAACAGAGTTTCAGCCCCAGCATTTT	CASSLTEFQPQHF
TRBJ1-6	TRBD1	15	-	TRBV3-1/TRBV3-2	TGTGCCAGCAGCGCAGGGACAGGAATACATTCACCCCTCCACTTT	CASSAGTGIHSPLHF
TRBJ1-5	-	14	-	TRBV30	TGTGCCTGGAGTGGGCCAGGCAGCAATCAGCCCCAGCATTTT	CAWSGPGSNQPQHF
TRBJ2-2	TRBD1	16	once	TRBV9	TGTGCCAGCAGCGTAGGGTCCGGACAGGGGTCCGGGGAGCTGTTTTTT	CASSVGSGQGSGELFF
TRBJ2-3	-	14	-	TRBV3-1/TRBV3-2	TGTGCCAGCAGCCATTCAGGGAGGACAGATACGCAGTATTTT	CASSHSGRTDTQYF
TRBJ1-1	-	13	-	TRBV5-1	TGCGCCAGCAGCTCGACAGAAAACACTGAAGCTTTCTTT	CASSSTENTEAFF
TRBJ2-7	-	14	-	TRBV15	TGTGCCACCAGCAGAGAAGGACTCTCCTACGAGCAGTACTTC	CATSREGLSYEQYF
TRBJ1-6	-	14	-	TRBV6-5	TGTGCCAGCAACCCCCTCAGGGGAGATTCACCCCTCCACTTT	CASNPLRGDSPLHF
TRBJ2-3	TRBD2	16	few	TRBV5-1	TGCGCCAGCAGCTTGGATGCTAGCGGGAGTTGGGATACGCAGTATTTT	CASSLDASGSWDTQYF
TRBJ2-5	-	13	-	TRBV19	TGTGCCACCTCACGGGGGGCGTGGGAGACCCAGTACTTC	CATSRGAWETQYF
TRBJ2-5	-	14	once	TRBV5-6	TGTGCCAGCAGCCGGGAGGGACAGCAAGAGACCCAGTACTTC	CASSREGQQETQYF
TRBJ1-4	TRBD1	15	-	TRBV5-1	TGCGCCAGCAGCCCGGACAGGGTGCGAAATGAAAAACTGTTTTTT	CASSPDRVRNEKLFF
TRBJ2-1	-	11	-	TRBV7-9	TGTGCCAGCAGCCTCTCGAATGAGCAGTTCTTC	CASSLSNEQFF
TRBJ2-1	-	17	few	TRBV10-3	TGTGCCATCAGTGAGTCGGGCAGCGGTAACTCCTACAATGAGCAGTTCTTC	CAISESGSGNSYNEQFF
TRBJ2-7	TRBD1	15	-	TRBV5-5	TGTGCCAGCAGCCCTCCCGGGACAGGCCTATTCGAGCAGTACTTC	CASSPPGTGLFEQYF
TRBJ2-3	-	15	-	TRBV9	TGTGCCAGCAGCGTTGTGGGCCTCGTAGCAGATACGCAGTATTTT	CASSVVGLVADTQYF
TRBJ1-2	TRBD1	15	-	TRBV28	TGTGCCAGCAGTACAGGGGGGCTCCTTAACTATGGCTACACCTTC	CASSTGGLLNYGYTF
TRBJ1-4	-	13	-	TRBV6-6	TGTGCCAGCACACCCAGGACTAATGAAAAACTGTTTTTT	CASTPRTNEKLFF
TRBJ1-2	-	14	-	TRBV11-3	TGTGCCAGCAGCTCCAGGGTGGGGTATGGTGGCTACACCTTC	CASSSRVGYGGYTF
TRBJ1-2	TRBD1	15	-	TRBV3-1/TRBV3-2	TGTGCCAGCAGCCAAGACTTGGGACAGGGAAATGGCTACACCTTC	CASSQDLGQGNGYTF
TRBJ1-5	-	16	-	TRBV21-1	TGTGCCAGCAGCAAAGAGGACAGGACCAGCAATCAGCCCCAGCATTTT	CASSKEDRTSNQPQHF
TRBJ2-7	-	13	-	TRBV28	TGTGCCAGCGGTATGACAGGACCCTACGAGCAGTACTTC	CASGMTGPYEQYF
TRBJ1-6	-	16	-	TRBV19	TGTGCCAGTAGTATTGATACAGGGATCGGTAATTCACCCCTCCACTTT	CASSIDTGIGNSPLHF
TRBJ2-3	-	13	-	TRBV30	TGTGCCTGGAGTGTAAGAGGTTCAGATACGCAGTATTTT	CAWSVRGSDTQYF
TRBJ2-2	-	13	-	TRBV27	TGTGCCAGCACGCAGGTTGGTTCCGGGGAACTGTTTTTT	CASTQVGSGELFF